Presented here are 25 T cell receptor beta chains from one specimen sequenced in a study of T cell changes during pregnancy in multiple sclerosis. Some clones are missing from TCRdb's copy, which holds only in-frame ones; the method was immunoSEQ multiplex PCR. The sample shows 950 to 1,300 clones, 80% of them seen only once. The specimen sequenced was CD4+ T cells from PBMCs (not recorded whether the cells were cultured). All receptors come from a female patient with multiple sclerosis, enrolled in a pregnancy study. Some clones in this sample may be carry-over from other donors' samples.

This clone was detected only a few times. The chain couples TRBV7-2 to TRBJ2-7; D is possibly TRBD2 (6 bases). Germline V lookup: CDR1 SGHTA, CDR2 FQGNSA. CDR3 length: 13 amino acids. The ends were cut back, 3 bases at V and 7 bases at J, with 13 bases in the middle. The CDR3 sequence is CASSFKREWEQYF. In DNA, the CDR3 is TGTGCCAGCAGCTTTAAACGGGAGTGGGAGCAGTACTTC.

The rearrangement links TRBV5-4 to TRBJ2-1; 13 nucleotides align to TRBD2. The V gene's germline CDR1 is SGHNT and CDR2 YYREEE (reference sequence). The CDR3 loop spans 17 amino acids. With V trimmed by 4 bases and J by 7 bases, 11 bases remained unmatched. CDR3: CASSLRTSGSGGNEQFF. Written as DNA, the CDR3 is TGTGCCAGCAGCCTCCGGACTAGCGGGAGTGGAGGGAATGAGCAGTTCTTC. The variable domain in full, completed from reference TRBV5-4 and TRBJ2-1, reads ETGVTQSPTHLIKTRGQQVTLRCSSQSGHNTVSWYQQALGQGPQFIFQYYREEENGRGNFPPRFSGLQFPNYSSELNVNALELDDSALYLCASSLRTSGSGGNEQFFGPGTRLTVL.

The chain carries TRBV9 and TRBJ2-1; 7 positions agree with TRBD1. V lost 6 bases to trimming and J lost 2 bases; unmatched junction nucleotides: 5. The CDR3 consists of 14 residues. Germline V gene data show CDR1 as SGDLS and CDR2 as YYNGEE. The CDR3 region has the DNA TGTGCCAGCACCCGGACAGGAACCTACAATGAGCAGTTCTTC. Protein: CASTRTGTYNEQFF.

This sequence joins TRBV6-5 and TRBJ1-1; D possibly corresponds to TRBD1 (5 bases). This CDR3 is 16 amino acids long. V shed 0 bases and J shed 4 bases, with 15 bases lying between them. Germline assignment: CDR1 MNHEY and CDR2 SVGAGI. CDR3 amino acids: CASSYSPGGWGTEAFF. CDR3 bases: TGTGCCAGCAGTTACTCGCCTGGGGGGTGGGGCACTGAAGCTTTCTTT.

The chain employs TRBV2 and TRBJ2-7; no reliable D call. The germline V and J ends were trimmed by 6 bases and 0 bases, with 6 bases remaining between them. CDR1 is SNHLY and CDR2 is FYNNEI in the germline V gene. This CDR3 has 12 residues. In DNA form, the CDR3 reads TGTGCCAGCAGCTACAGCTCCTACGAGCAGTACTTC. Its translation: CASSYSSYEQYF.

The CDR3 reads CAWSVGTGLGTDTQYF. Here the CDR3 DNA reads TGTGCCTGGAGTGTAGGGACCGGACTAGGCACAGATACGCAGTATTTT. The chain combines TRBV30 with TRBJ2-3; 7 nucleotides agree with TRBD2. The germline gives CDR1 GTSNPN, CDR2 SVGIG (reference sequence). Trimming cost V 0 bases and J 1 base; bases outside gene matches: 7. The CDR3 length is 16 residues. The whole variable domain, remainder taken from reference TRBV30 and TRBJ2-3, is SQTIHQWPATLVQPVGSPLSLECTVEGTSNPNLYWYRQAAGRGLQLLFYSVGIGQISSEVPQNLSASRPQDRQFILSSKKLLLSDSGFYLCAWSVGTGLGTDTQYFGPGTRLTVL.

The rearrangement joins TRBV6-4 to TRBJ2-6; D remains unclear. The CDR3 length is 18 residues. From germline, CDR1 is MRHNA and CDR2 SNTAGT. V shed 5 bases and J shed 5 bases, with 22 bases lying between them. The CDR3 loop reads CASSMPYTRQSRANVLTF. CDR3 bases: TGTGCCAGCAGTATGCCTTATACACGACAAAGTCGGGCCAACGTCCTGACTTTC.

V is TRBV5-1 and J is TRBJ2-5, with 8 bases identical to TRBD1. The CDR3 has 15 amino acids. Germline values: CDR1 SGHRS, CDR2 YFSETQ. The V gene end was trimmed by 3 bases and the J gene end by 1 base; junction bases not matched to a gene: 5. The CDR3 bases are TGCGCCAGCAGCTCCAATACAGGGGGCCAAGAGACCCAGTACTTC. Encoded protein: CASSSNTGGQETQYF.

The CDR3 loop reads CASSSLPNFDGQETQYF. CDR3 nucleotide sequence: TGCGCCAGCAGCTCGCTGCCGAACTTCGACGGGCAAGAGACCCAGTACTTC. The chain couples TRBV5-1 to TRBJ2-5; no reliable D call. This CDR3 comprises 17 residues. Deletions cut 3 bases from V and 2 bases from J, with 20 bases between. CDR1 and CDR2 from the germline V gene are SGHRS and YFSETQ.

The genes are TRBV4-1 and TRBJ1-5; 9 nucleotides agree with TRBD1. CDR1 is MGHRA, CDR2 YSYEKL, per germline. This CDR3 contains 16 residues. V was clipped by 4 bases and J by 2 bases; unmatched bases: 6. CDR3 sequence reads: CASSPLGQGGNQPQHF. The CDR3 nucleotides are TGCGCCAGCAGCCCCCTGGGACAGGGCGGCAATCAGCCCCAGCATTTT.

The V and J genes are TRBV1 and TRBJ2-6; the DNA was not used to check the table's D call, TRBD2. TRBV1 is a pseudogene. The CDR3 sequence is 15 residues long. The chain's CDR3 is CTQQTPQSRANVLTF. CDR3 coding DNA: TGCACCCAGCAGACTCCACAAAGTCGGGCCAACGTCCTGACTTTC.

The genes are TRBV7-9 and TRBJ2-3; 10 bases map to TRBD1. There are 15 residues in the CDR3. The ends lost 1 base at V and 3 bases at J; junction bases unmatched: 1. The germline CDR1 and CDR2 sequences are SEHNR and FQNEAQ (reference sequence). The CDR3 nucleotides read TGTGCCAGCAGCTTAGTGGGACAGGGGACAGATACGCAGTATTTT. Amino acids: CASSLVGQGTDTQYF.

The DNA for the CDR3 is TGTGCCAGCAGTGAAGCAGGGGGGCAGAAAGATACGCAGTATTTT. It translates to CASSEAGGQKDTQYF. The chain carries TRBV6-1 and TRBJ2-3, with D perhaps TRBD1 or TRBD2 (6 bases each). The V and J ends lost 0 bases and 5 bases respectively, with 12 bases between them. Looked up from germline, CDR1 is MNHNS and CDR2 is SASEGT. The CDR3 loop spans 15 amino acids.

This chain's CDR3 is CASSLYGSNQPQHF. In DNA, the CDR3 is TGTGCCAGCAGCTTGTACGGTAGCAATCAGCCCCAGCATTTT. The V gene is TRBV5-6, the J gene TRBJ1-5; no reliable D call. Looked up from germline, CDR1 is SGHDT and CDR2 is YYEEEE. The CDR3 length is 14 residues. V gave up 1 base and J gave up 0 bases, with 5 bases separating them.

V gene TRBV7-3 combines with J gene TRBJ1-2; D perhaps matches TRBD1 (6 bases). The CDR3 spans 13 residues. The germline V gene encodes CDR1 SGHTA and CDR2 FQGTGA. V was clipped by 0 bases and J by 4 bases, with 6 bases between them. The CDR3 DNA reads as TGTGCCAGCAGCTTAACAGGGGGCTATGGCTACACCTTC. It is translated as CASSLTGGYGYTF.

This sequence joins TRBV7-9 and TRBJ1-2; D not certain. CDR1 is SEHNR and CDR2 is FQNEAQ in the germline V gene (reference sequence). The V end lost 3 bases, the J end lost 6 bases, and 17 bases lay between the germline ends. This CDR3 region has 15 residues. CDR3 amino acids: CASSLFDKLTHGYTF. Written as DNA, the CDR3 is TGTGCCAGCAGCTTGTTCGACAAACTCACCCATGGCTACACCTTC.

The chain combines TRBV6-4 with TRBJ2-1; possibly TRBD2 for D (6 bases). The V gene lost 0 bases and the J gene lost 0 bases, with 6 bases spanning the gap. The germline V gene has CDR1 MRHNA and CDR2 SNTAGT. This CDR3 contains 15 residues. The chain's CDR3 is CASSDSGSSYNEQFF. The CDR3 region has the DNA TGTGCCAGCAGTGACTCCGGGAGCTCCTACAATGAGCAGTTCTTC.

The count of this clone is one. J is TRBJ2-7 and V is TRBV2; TRBD2 agrees at 7 bases. CDR3 length: 15 amino acids. V gave up 3 bases and J gave up 0 bases; unmatched junction bases: 5. CDR1 and CDR2 (germline): SNHLY, FYNNEI. The CDR3: CASSERGYTSYEQYF. The CDR3 DNA reads as TGTGCCAGCAGTGAGCGGGGGTATACCTCCTACGAGCAGTACTTC.

This clone is labeled as medium-sized. The V call is TRBV6-5, the J call TRBJ1-5; no reliable D call. Germline V gene data show CDR1 as MNHEY and CDR2 as SVGAGI. There are 14 residues in the CDR3. V lost 2 bases to trimming and J lost 4 bases, with 9 bases between them. CDR3 nucleotide sequence: TGTGCCAGCAGTTACGGCAGAACTAATCAGCCCCAGCATTTT. As protein: CASSYGRTNQPQHF.

J is TRBJ2-1 and V is TRBV11-3, with 8 bases lining up with TRBD2. From germline, CDR1 is SGHNT and CDR2 YENEEA. This CDR3 contains 15 residues. V was clipped by 1 base and J by 5 bases; unmatched bases: 4. The CDR3 nucleotides are TGTGCCAGCAGCTTAGTTAGCGGGGTAGACAATGAGCAGTTCTTC. Amino acids: CASSLVSGVDNEQFF.

The chain couples TRBV6-1 to TRBJ2-1; perhaps TRBD2 as D (5 bases). V dropped 1 base and J dropped 0 bases, with 10 bases sitting between them. Germline loops: CDR1 MNHNS, CDR2 SASEGT. The CDR3 loop spans 16 amino acids. CDR3 region: CASSEVGGSSYNEQFF. DNA of the CDR3: TGTGCCAGCAGTGAAGTAGGTGGGAGCTCCTACAATGAGCAGTTCTTC.

The chain employs TRBV7-9 and TRBJ2-2, with a tentative D call TRBD2 (5 bases). This CDR3 spans 15 amino acids. V was pared by 1 base and J by 4 bases, with 10 bases between. Germline CDR1 and CDR2: SEHNR and FQNEAQ (reference sequence). CDR3 loop: CASSLVGKVTGELFF. The CDR3 nucleotides read TGTGCCAGCAGCTTAGTCGGGAAGGTCACCGGGGAGCTGTTTTTT. Filled out from reference TRBV7-9 and TRBJ2-2, the complete variable domain reads DTGVSQNPRHKITKRGQNVTFRCDPISEHNRLYWYRQTLGQGPEFLTYFQNEAQLEKSRLLSDRFSAERPKGSFSTLEIQRTEQGDSAMYLCASSLVGKVTGELFFGEGSRLTVL.

The chain recombines TRBV7-3 with TRBJ1-1, with D hard to call. In germline, CDR1 is SGHTA, CDR2 FQGTGA. The V end lost 3 bases, the J end lost 4 bases, and 12 bases lay between the germline ends. This CDR3 is built from 14 residues. CDR3 region: CASSLGLAGTEAFF. The CDR3 DNA reads TGTGCCAGCAGCTTGGGTCTGGCGGGCACTGAAGCTTTCTTT.

J is TRBJ1-2 and V is TRBV4-1; D gene unclear. Trimming removed 3 bases from V and 4 bases from J, with 21 bases in between. CDR1 is MGHRA, CDR2 YSYEKL, per germline. The CDR3 is 17 amino acids. CDR3: CASSQLLQNRKTYGYTF. CDR3 bases: TGCGCCAGCAGCCAGTTACTCCAGAACCGAAAGACCTATGGCTACACCTTC.

The chain employs TRBV27 and TRBJ1-1; D not certain. Trimming left V 6 bases short and J 1 base short, with 9 bases between. Germline lookup yields CDR1 MNHEY and CDR2 SMNVEV (reference sequence). The CDR3 runs to 13 residues. The CDR3 loop reads CASSRIENTEAFF. CDR3 nucleotides: TGTGCCAGCAGCCGGATAGAGAACACTGAAGCTTTCTTT.